A single sample is the source of the 25 T cell receptor beta chains below, sequenced in a study of Graves' ophthalmopathy and Graves' hyperthyroidism. RNA served as the template for amplifying TCR beta CDR3 regions. Second-round multiplex PCR came after first-round RT-PCR with HTBI primers. From the multiplex PCR reads, TCRdb called clonotypes with MiXCR, one entry per CDR3 protein. Of just over 600,000 distinct CDR3 sequences in the sample, 22% are singletons; the top ten hold approximately 7.7%. Sequenced input: peripheral blood. The receptors derive from a woman between 18 and 29 years old with stable Graves' hyperthyroidism. Some clones in this sample may be carry-over from other donors' samples.

This clonotype was seen many times. One end of the junction is discordant with germline, which a read error may explain. The chain has TRBV6-1 and TRBJ1-1, with 7 bases identical to TRBD1. Per germline, CDR1 MNHNS and CDR2 SASEGT. CDR3 length equals 15 residues. As DNA, the CDR3 is TGTGCCAGCAGTGGGGGACAGTTGAAGAACACTGGAGCTTTCTTT. It codes for CASSGGQLKNTGAFF.

V usage is TRBV27 and J usage is TRBJ1-1, with D unclear. V gave up 6 bases and J gave up 1 base, with 12 bases separating them. Germline CDR1 and CDR2: MNHEY and SMNVEV (reference sequence). This CDR3 has 14 residues. CDR3 sequence reads: CASSSPDQNTEAFF. The CDR3 nucleotides read TGTGCCAGCAGCAGCCCCGACCAGAACACTGAAGCTTTCTTT.

This clonotype was seen repeatedly, ten times or more. This chain links TRBV10-3 with TRBJ1-2, with D unclear. The CDR3 runs to 13 residues. With 4 bases removed from V and 6 bases from J, the gap between germline ends came to 12 bases. Germline loops: CDR1 ENHRY, CDR2 SYGVKD. The DNA for the CDR3 is TGTGCCATCAGTGGGAGCGCCCAGGATGGCTACACCTTC. Translated: CAISGSAQDGYTF.

The rearrangement joins TRBV5-1 to TRBJ1-6; the match to TRBD1 covers 8 bases. Germline V gene sequence: CDR1 SGHRS, CDR2 YFSETQ. Losses at the gene ends were 0 bases for V and 4 bases for J; bases not matched to a gene: 6. There are 17 residues in the CDR3. The CDR3: CASSLEQGALYNSPLHF. CDR3 sequence (DNA): TGCGCCAGCAGCTTGGAGCAGGGGGCACTATATAATTCACCCCTCCACTTT.

In this sample, this clonotype turned up many times. The chain recombines TRBV13 with TRBJ2-7, with D tentatively TRBD2 (7 bases). CDR3 size: 14 residues. Germline V gene sequence: CDR1 PRHDT, CDR2 FYEKMQ (reference sequence). Trimming took off 5 bases at V and 0 bases at J, with 11 bases between the two ends. The CDR3 loop is CASSPAGASYEQYF. In DNA, the CDR3 is TGTGCCAGCAGCCCGGCGGGGGCCTCCTACGAGCAGTACTTC. The whole variable domain, filled in from reference TRBV13 and TRBJ2-7, reads AAGVIQSPRHLIKEKRETATLKCYPIPRHDTVYWYQQGPGQDPQFLISFYEKMQSDKGSIPDRFSAQQFSDYHSELNMSSLELGDSALYFCASSPAGASYEQYFGPGTRLTVT.

The gene calls are TRBV9 and TRBJ2-3; 9 nucleotides agree with TRBD1. There are 18 residues in the CDR3. V lost 3 bases and J lost 0; bases outside the gene matches: 11. From germline, CDR1 is SGDLS and CDR2 YYNGEE. CDR3 region: CASSAPRRGQGSTDTQYF. The DNA for the CDR3 is TGTGCCAGCAGCGCCCCAAGAAGGGGACAGGGCAGCACAGATACGCAGTATTTT.

The table lists this clonotype with many counts. The chain is built from TRBV29-1 and TRBJ2-7; tentatively, D is TRBD2 (6 bases). Trimming took off 7 bases at V and 6 bases at J, with 16 bases between the two ends. The CDR3 extends over 12 amino acids. CDR1 and CDR2 from the germline V gene are SQVTM and ANQGSEA. CDR3 nucleotide sequence: TGCAGCGCCCTGACGGGAGCCAGCGAGCAGTACTTC. It translates to CSALTGASEQYF.

This sequence joins TRBV20-1 and TRBJ1-2, with a tentative D call TRBD1 (6 bases). Trimming cost V 3 bases and J 4 bases, with 15 bases left between them. The CDR3 is 14 residues long. Germline V gives CDR1 DFQATT, CDR2 SNEGSKA (reference sequence). The CDR3 is CSASSGGPSYGYTF. CDR3 nucleotide sequence: TGCAGTGCTAGCAGCGGGGGCCCCTCCTATGGCTACACCTTC.

This clonotype was seen many times. This chain connects TRBV10-1 to TRBJ2-2, with D perhaps TRBD1 (6 bases). The CDR3 length is 16 residues. V was clipped by 3 bases and J by 1 base, with 12 bases between them. Germline assignment: CDR1 WNHNN and CDR2 SYGVQD (reference sequence). CDR3 residues: CASSDSQGRNTGELFF. The DNA for the CDR3 is TGCGCCAGCAGTGACTCACAGGGAAGGAACACCGGGGAGCTGTTTTTT.

At least ten counts were recorded for this clonotype. CDR3 DNA sequence: TGTGCCACCAGCCCTTCAGGGGGCAGCGGGGAGACCCAGTACTTC. This codes for CATSPSGGSGETQYF. The genes are TRBV15 and TRBJ2-5; TRBD1 matches at 8 bases. The germline V gene has CDR1 LNHNV and CDR2 YYDKDF (reference sequence). Trimming took 5 bases from V and 5 from J; bases not matched to a gene: 10. This CDR3 spans 15 amino acids.

The V call is TRBV6-2 or TRBV6-3, the J call TRBJ1-2; D unclear. Trimming took 0 bases from V and 2 from J, leaving 22 bases between them. This CDR3 has 19 residues. Looked up from germline, CDR1 is MNHEY and CDR2 is SVGEGT. This CDR3 is CASSYSSSRSGGVNYGYTF. The CDR3 nucleotides read TGTGCCAGCAGTTACTCGAGTAGTCGGAGTGGTGGGGTAAACTATGGCTACACCTTC.

This chain connects TRBV5-1 to TRBJ2-5; TRBD1 agrees at 8 bases. Per the germline V gene, CDR1 is SGHRS and CDR2 is YFSETQ. CDR3 size: 14 residues. The V segment lost 4 bases and the J segment 7 bases; nucleotides outside the gene matches: 9. CDR3 nucleotide sequence: TGCGCCAGCAGCACCCCAGGGGGCAGGGGGACCCAGTACTTC. Its protein product is CASSTPGGRGTQYF.

This clonotype was observed many times. CDR3 DNA sequence: TGTGCCAGCTCCCCGACCGATTTGGGGACTGAAGCTTTCTTT. Translating it yields CASSPTDLGTEAFF. This rearrangement joins TRBV18 to TRBJ1-1, with unresolved D. Trimming removed 6 bases from V and 5 bases from J, with 16 bases in between. The CDR3 spans 14 residues. Germline CDR1 is KGHSH and CDR2 is LQKENI.

The table lists this clonotype with a few counts. This chain connects TRBV11-2 to TRBJ1-1; D not certain. V dropped 8 bases and J dropped 5 bases, with 12 bases sitting between them. The CDR3 sequence is 12 residues long. In germline, CDR1 is SGHAT, CDR2 FQNNGV. The DNA of the CDR3 is TGTGCCAGCGGGAGGGTGGAAACTGAAGCTTTCTTT. Its translation: CASGRVETEAFF.

This clonotype was detected many times. V gene TRBV6-5 combines with J gene TRBJ1-3, with 7 nucleotides matching TRBD1. Looked up from germline, CDR1 is MNHEY and CDR2 is SVGAGI. The trim removed 0 bases at V and 1 base at J, leaving 0 bases unmatched. CDR3 length equals 15 residues. The CDR3 reads CASSYSTGSGNTIYF. As DNA, the CDR3 is TGTGCCAGCAGTTACTCGACAGGGTCTGGAAACACCATATATTTT.

The chain joins TRBV18 to TRBJ1-2, with TRBD1 as a possible D gene (6 bases). This CDR3 comprises 15 residues. Germline V gene sequence: CDR1 KGHSH, CDR2 LQKENI. V dropped 0 bases and J dropped 4 bases, with 12 bases sitting between them. As DNA, the CDR3 is TGTGCCAGCTCACCACCGGGGGGGCCGGGCTATGGCTACACCTTC. The encoded protein is CASSPPGGPGYGYTF.

This clonotype has a count of ten or more. The CDR3 sequence is CASSEALGNEQYF. CDR3 nucleotides: TGTGCCAGCAGTGAAGCGTTAGGAAACGAGCAGTACTTC. This chain joins TRBV2 and TRBJ2-7; no reliable D call. Per the germline V gene, CDR1 is SNHLY and CDR2 is FYNNEI. V was clipped by 0 bases and J by 5 bases, with 8 bases between them. The CDR3 has 13 residues. Full variable domain (rest looked up from reference TRBV2 and TRBJ2-7): EPEVTQTPSHQVTQMGQEVILRCVPISNHLYFYWYRQILGQKVEFLVSFYNNEISEKSEIFDDQFSVERPDGSNFTLKIRSTKLEDSAMYFCASSEALGNEQYFGPGTRLTVT.

This clonotype was seen only a few times. The chain has TRBV11-2 and TRBJ2-7; D unclear. Trimming removed 4 bases from V and 9 bases from J, with 10 bases in between. Germline V gene data show CDR1 as SGHAT and CDR2 as FQNNGV. The CDR3 covers 11 residues. DNA for the CDR3: TGTGCCAGCAGCTCGAAATTTCTGCAGTACTTC. It yields the protein CASSSKFLQYF.

In this sample, this clonotype turned up a few times. At one end, the junction sequence differs from germline, possibly due to a read error. The J gene is TRBJ1-6, the V gene TRBV19; TRBD1 might be the D (5 bases). Germline assignment: CDR1 LNHDA and CDR2 SQIVND (reference sequence). This CDR3 spans 13 amino acids. CDR3 protein: CATRDVLNSPLHF. CDR3 sequence (DNA): TGTGCCACCCGGGACGTTCTTAATTCACCGCTCCACTTT.

This clonotype was detected ten times or more. The rearrangement links TRBV2 to TRBJ2-5, with D perhaps matching TRBD1 (6 bases). Per germline, CDR1 SNHLY and CDR2 FYNNEI. V was shortened by 6 bases and J by 5 bases, with 13 bases between the two germline ends. This CDR3 spans 13 amino acids. CDR3 in amino acids: CASRQGARETQYF. CDR3 bases: TGTGCCAGCAGACAGGGTGCTAGGGAGACCCAGTACTTC.

This clonotype was seen at least ten times. The chain joins TRBV20-1 to TRBJ2-7; TRBD1 agrees at 7 bases. The V gene end was trimmed by 2 bases and the J gene end by 2 bases; junction bases not matched to a gene: 3. The CDR3 is 13 residues long. The V gene's germline CDR1 is DFQATT and CDR2 SNEGSKA (reference sequence). CDR3 in DNA: TGCAGTGCTAGACAGACAGGGACCTACGAGCAGTACTTC. Residues: CSARQTGTYEQYF.

This clonotype was counted at least ten times. This sequence joins TRBV15 and TRBJ1-2; perhaps TRBD1 as D (5 bases). Germline assignment: CDR1 LNHNV and CDR2 YYDKDF (reference sequence). The CDR3 is 14 residues long. The ends were cut back, 0 bases at V and 2 bases at J, with 7 bases in the middle. The CDR3 sequence: CATSRDGGNYGYTF. The CDR3 DNA sequence: TGTGCCACCAGCAGAGATGGGGGGAACTATGGCTACACCTTC.

The chain carries TRBV4-1 and TRBJ2-7, with a tentative D call TRBD1 (6 bases). The CDR3 covers 15 residues. Germline CDR1 and CDR2: MGHRA and YSYEKL. Trimming removed 4 bases from V and 2 bases from J, with 15 bases in between. CDR3 amino acids: CASSRRQGGTYEQYF. In nucleotides, the CDR3 is TGCGCCAGCAGCCGACGACAAGGGGGAACCTACGAGCAGTACTTC.

The CDR3 spells CATSRDGHHQETQYF. The CDR3 DNA reads TGTGCCACCAGCAGGGATGGACACCACCAAGAGACCCAGTACTTC. The chain carries TRBV15 and TRBJ2-5; a possible D gene is TRBD1 (5 bases). The germline V gene encodes CDR1 LNHNV and CDR2 YYDKDF (reference sequence). The V end lost 3 bases, the J end lost 0 bases, and 11 bases lay between the germline ends. The CDR3 loop spans 15 amino acids.

This clonotype was recorded a few times. This sequence joins TRBV28 and TRBJ2-2; perhaps TRBD2 as D (5 bases). The CDR3 extends over 16 amino acids. V was pared by 4 bases and J by 5 bases, with 17 bases between. Germline V gene lookup returns CDR1 MDHEN and CDR2 SYDVKM. DNA of the CDR3: TGTGCCAGCAGTTCACTGCGGTGGGGAGCTACCGGGGAGCTGTTTTTT. It is translated as CASSSLRWGATGELFF. Full variable domain (outside the CDR3, taken from reference TRBV28 and TRBJ2-2): DVKVTQSSRYLVKRTGEKVFLECVQDMDHENMFWYRQDPGLGLRLIYFSYDVKMKEKGDIPEGYSVSREKKERFSLILESASTNQTSMYLCASSSLRWGATGELFFGEGSRLTVL.